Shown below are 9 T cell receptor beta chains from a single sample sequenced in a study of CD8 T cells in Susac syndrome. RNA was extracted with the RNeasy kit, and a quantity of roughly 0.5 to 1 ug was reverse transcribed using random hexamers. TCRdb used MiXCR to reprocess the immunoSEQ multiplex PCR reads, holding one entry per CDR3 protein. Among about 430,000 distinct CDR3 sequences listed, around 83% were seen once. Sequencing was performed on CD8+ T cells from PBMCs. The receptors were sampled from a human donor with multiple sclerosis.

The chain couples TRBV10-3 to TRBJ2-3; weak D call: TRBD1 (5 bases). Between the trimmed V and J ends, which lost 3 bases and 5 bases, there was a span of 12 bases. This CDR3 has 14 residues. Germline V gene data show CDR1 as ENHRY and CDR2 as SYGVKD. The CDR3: CAISDDSEVDTQYF. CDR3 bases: TGTGCCATCAGTGATGACAGTGAGGTAGATACGCAGTATTTT.

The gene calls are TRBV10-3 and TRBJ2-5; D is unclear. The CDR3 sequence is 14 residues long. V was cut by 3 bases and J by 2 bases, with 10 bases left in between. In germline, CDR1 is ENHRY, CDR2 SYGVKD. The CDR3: CAISEVSSQETQYF. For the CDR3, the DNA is TGTGCCATCAGTGAAGTCAGCTCACAAGAGACCCAGTACTTC.

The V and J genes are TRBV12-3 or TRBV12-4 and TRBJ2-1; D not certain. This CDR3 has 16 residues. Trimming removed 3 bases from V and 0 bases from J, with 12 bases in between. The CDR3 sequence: CASSFPTRSSYNEQFF. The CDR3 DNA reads TGTGCCAGCAGTTTTCCGACTCGGAGCTCCTACAATGAGCAGTTCTTC.

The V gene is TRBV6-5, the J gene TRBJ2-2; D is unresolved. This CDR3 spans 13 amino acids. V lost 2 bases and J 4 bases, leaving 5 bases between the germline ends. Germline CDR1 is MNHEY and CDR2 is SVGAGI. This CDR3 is CASSYVGTGELFF. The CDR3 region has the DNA TGTGCCAGCAGTTACGTTGGCACCGGGGAGCTGTTTTTT.

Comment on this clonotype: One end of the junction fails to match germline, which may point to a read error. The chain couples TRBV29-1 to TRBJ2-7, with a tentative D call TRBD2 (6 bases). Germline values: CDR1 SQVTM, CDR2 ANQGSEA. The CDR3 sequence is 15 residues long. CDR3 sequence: CSVQERSGLAYEQYF. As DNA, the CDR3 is TGCAGCGTTCAAGAACGGAGCGGGCTTGCTTACGAGCAGTACTTC.

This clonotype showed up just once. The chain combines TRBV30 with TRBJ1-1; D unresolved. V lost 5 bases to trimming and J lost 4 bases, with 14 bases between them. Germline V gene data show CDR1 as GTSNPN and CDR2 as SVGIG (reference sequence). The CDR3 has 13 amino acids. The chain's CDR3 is CAWGDGPSTEAFF. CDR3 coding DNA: TGTGCCTGGGGTGACGGTCCCAGCACTGAAGCTTTCTTT.

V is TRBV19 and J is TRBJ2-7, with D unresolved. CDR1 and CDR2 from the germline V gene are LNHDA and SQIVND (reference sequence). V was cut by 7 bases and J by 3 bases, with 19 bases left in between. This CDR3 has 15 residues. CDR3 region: CASKPRTASIYEQYF. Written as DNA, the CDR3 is TGTGCCAGTAAACCCCGGACGGCATCTATCTACGAGCAGTACTTC. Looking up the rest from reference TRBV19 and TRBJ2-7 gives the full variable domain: DGGITQSPKYLFRKEGQNVTLSCEQNLNHDAMYWYRQDPGQGLRLIYYSQIVNDFQKGDIAEGYSVSREKKESFPLTVTSAQKNPTAFYLCASKPRTASIYEQYFGPGTRLTVT.

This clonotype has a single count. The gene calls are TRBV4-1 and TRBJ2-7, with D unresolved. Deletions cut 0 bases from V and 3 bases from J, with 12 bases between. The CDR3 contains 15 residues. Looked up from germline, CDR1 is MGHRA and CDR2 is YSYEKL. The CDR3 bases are TGCGCCAGCAGCCAAGATCTAGGCGTAGGCTACGAGCAGTACTTC. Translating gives CASSQDLGVGYEQYF.

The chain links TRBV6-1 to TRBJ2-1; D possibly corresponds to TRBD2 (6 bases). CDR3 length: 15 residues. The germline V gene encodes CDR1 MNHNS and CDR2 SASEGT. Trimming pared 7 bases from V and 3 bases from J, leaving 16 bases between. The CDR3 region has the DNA TGTGCCAGCACCCAAGGGACTCCTTTCTACAATGAGCAGTTCTTC. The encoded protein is CASTQGTPFYNEQFF.